This T cell receptor (beta chain) was captured in a study of blood T cell repertoires in COVID-19. As processed by the authors: Amplification from reference gene primers served as the basis for estimated nucleated cell counts. Using immunoSEQ multiplex PCR, the repertoire was profiled, and TCRdb retains in-frame clones only, with some absent. V and J calls and clone size are those listed in that table; D and trimming were worked out from the DNA. The repertoire includes approximately 76,000 clones, approximately 85% of them detected once, and about a third sits in the top ten. Germline V gene sequence: CDR1 SGDLS, CDR2 YYNGEE. The V and J ends lost 4 bases and 4 bases respectively, with 19 bases between them. The CDR3 runs to 16 residues.

This TCR was recovered from a woman of 80 years or more with active or convalescent COVID-19. What was sequenced was peripheral blood. The V and J genes are TRBV9 and TRBJ2-3; TRBD2 might be the D (7 bases). The chain's CDR3 is CASSPDEGGLADTQYF. The CDR3, as DNA: TGTGCCAGCAGCCCCGACGAGGGGGGGTTGGCAGATACGCAGTATTTT.